One sample yielded the 18 T cell receptor beta chains listed below, sequenced in a study of blood T cell repertoires in COVID-19. Produced via immunoSEQ multiplex PCR; TCRdb's table is partial and in-frame only. Of roughly 120,000 clones listed, approximately 81% are singletons. The sequencing input was peripheral blood. All receptors come from a man aged 35 to 55 with acute or convalescent COVID-19.

This clone appeared once. The chain employs TRBV6-6 and TRBJ1-1; 8 bases are a match to TRBD1. Trimming at V came to 6 bases and at J to 5 bases, leaving 5 bases not matched to a gene. Germline loops: CDR1 MNHNY, CDR2 SVGAGI (reference sequence). The CDR3 loop spans 13 amino acids. The CDR3 region has the DNA TGTGCCAGCAGACACAGGGGGTGGACTGAAGCTTTCTTT. Translated: CASRHRGWTEAFF.

This rearrangement joins TRBV18 to TRBJ2-7; 7 bases agree with TRBD2. V lost 1 base, J lost 6 bases, and 6 bases stayed unmatched. Germline V CDR1 and CDR2: KGHSH, LQKENI. The CDR3 contains 14 residues. CDR3 nucleotides: TGTGCCAGCTCACCACTCGCGGGAGTTATCGAGCAGTACTTC. Translating gives CASSPLAGVIEQYF.

The V gene is TRBV4-2, the J gene TRBJ1-1, with unresolved D. The V end was cut by 4 bases, the J end by 4 bases, with 10 bases between. Germline V gives CDR1 LGHNA, CDR2 YNFKEQ. This CDR3 region has 13 residues. CDR3 loop: CASSLNPSTEAFF. In DNA, the CDR3 is TGTGCCAGCAGCCTCAACCCTAGCACTGAAGCTTTCTTT.

CDR3 protein: CASSQGVTNYGYTF. The DNA for the CDR3 is TGTGCCAGCAGCCAGGGAGTCACTAACTATGGCTACACCTTC. The V and J genes are TRBV4-2 and TRBJ1-2; the D is unclear. Germline CDR1 is LGHNA and CDR2 is YNFKEQ. Trimming pared 3 bases from V and 0 bases from J, leaving 8 bases between. CDR3 length: 14 residues.

This chain links TRBV10-3 with TRBJ2-5, with D possibly matching TRBD2 (6 bases). The CDR3 contains 15 residues. The V end lost 8 bases, the J end lost 2 bases, and 18 bases lay between the germline ends. Germline assignment: CDR1 ENHRY and CDR2 SYGVKD. CDR3 region: CAIGMGRRGQETQYF. The CDR3 DNA reads TGTGCCATCGGAATGGGCAGGCGGGGACAAGAGACCCAGTACTTC.

This chain links TRBV19 with TRBJ2-1; 7 bases line up with TRBD2. The CDR3 runs 15 residues. J lost 5 bases, V lost 7 bases, and 11 bases had no gene match. The V gene's germline CDR1 is LNHDA and CDR2 SQIVND (reference sequence). The CDR3 sequence: CASTSLGGGHNEQFF. CDR3 in DNA: TGTGCCAGTACCTCACTCGGCGGGGGTCACAATGAGCAGTTCTTC.

The chain recombines TRBV3-1 (or the pseudogene TRBV3-2) with TRBJ2-5, with 8 bases fitting TRBD1. V trimming: 2 bases; J trimming: 5 bases; junction bases outside the gene matches: 10. The V gene's germline CDR1 is LGHDT and CDR2 YNNKEL (reference sequence). The CDR3 length is 16 residues. CDR3 coding DNA: TGTGCCAGCAGCCAATGGGACAGGCTAACCCGGGAGACCCAGTACTTC. Translation gives CASSQWDRLTRETQYF.

The V and J genes are TRBV2 and TRBJ2-7; 7 bases are shared with TRBD1. Germline CDR1 is SNHLY and CDR2 is FYNNEI. V shed 5 bases, J shed 1 base, and the junction held 8 bases outside the gene matches. The CDR3 is 15 residues long. CDR3 nucleotides: TGTGCCAGCAGTCAGGACAGGCAATCATCCTACGAGCAGTACTTC. Translating gives CASSQDRQSSYEQYF.

V gene TRBV15 combines with J gene TRBJ1-5; D is ambiguous. V lost 2 bases, J lost 6 bases, and 11 bases lay in between. Germline-derived CDR1 and CDR2 are LNHNV and YYDKDF (reference sequence). The length of the CDR3 is 14 residues. In DNA, the CDR3 is TGTGCCACCAGCAGAAGAGAGGGAGCTCAGCCCCAGCATTTT. Translation: CATSRREGAQPQHF.

V is TRBV7-3 and J is TRBJ2-2; D possibly corresponds to TRBD1 (6 bases). CDR1 SGHTA and CDR2 FQGTGA come from the germline V gene. This CDR3 has 12 residues. V was cut by 4 bases and J by 8 bases, with 8 bases left in between. The CDR3 is CASSWGTGELFF. The CDR3 DNA reads TGTGCCAGCAGCTGGGGGACAGGGGAGCTGTTTTTT.

The chain joins TRBV3-1 (or the pseudogene TRBV3-2) to TRBJ1-1; D not resolved. Germline V gene sequence: CDR1 LGHDT, CDR2 YNNKEL (reference sequence). This CDR3 spans 11 amino acids. With 2 bases removed from V and 14 bases from J, the gap between germline ends came to 12 bases. The CDR3 is CASSQSMAQFF. CDR3 DNA sequence: TGTGCCAGCAGCCAATCGATGGCCCAGTTCTTT.

J is TRBJ2-7 and V is TRBV7-9; 9 nucleotides align to TRBD1. Germline V gives CDR1 SEHNR, CDR2 FQNEAQ (reference sequence). The V and J ends lost 1 base and 5 bases, in that order; junction bases with no gene match: 0. The CDR3 covers 13 residues. In DNA, the CDR3 is TGTGCCAGCAGCTTAGGACAGGGGGACGAGCAGTACTTC. Translated: CASSLGQGDEQYF.

The V and J genes are TRBV5-1 and TRBJ2-5; the match to TRBD2 covers 14 bases. The length of the CDR3 is 16 residues. Germline V gives CDR1 SGHRS, CDR2 YFSETQ. Unmatched junction bases numbered 2, after V lost 0 bases and J lost 4 bases. CDR3 region: CASSLAGLAGVETQYF. DNA of the CDR3: TGCGCCAGCAGCTTGGCGGGACTAGCGGGGGTAGAGACCCAGTACTTC.

The rearrangement uses TRBV5-6 and TRBJ2-7; D may be TRBD2 (5 bases). Germline V gene sequence: CDR1 SGHDT, CDR2 YYEEEE. The CDR3 totals 13 residues. Trimming removed 4 bases from V and 5 bases from J, with 13 bases in between. CDR3: CASSVGVGDEQYF. Written as DNA, the CDR3 is TGTGCCAGCAGCGTCGGAGTCGGGGACGAGCAGTACTTC.

This rearrangement joins TRBV6-6 to TRBJ1-3; possible D gene TRBD1, 5 bases. Looked up from germline, CDR1 is MNHNY and CDR2 is SVGAGI (reference sequence). Trimming removed 5 bases from V and 4 bases from J, with 12 bases in between. The CDR3 length is 14 residues. The CDR3 reads CASSPTGGGNTIYF. The DNA for the CDR3 is TGTGCCAGCAGTCCCACGGGGGGAGGAAACACCATATATTTT.

The V and J genes are TRBV4-1 and TRBJ1-1; no firm D call. The CDR3 consists of 16 residues. The germline V gene has CDR1 MGHRA and CDR2 YSYEKL. Trimming took off 4 bases at V and 3 bases at J, with 18 bases between the two ends. Here the CDR3 reads CASSPGEGAVYTEAFF. The CDR3 region has the DNA TGCGCCAGCAGCCCCGGGGAGGGAGCGGTGTACACTGAAGCTTTCTTT.

This clone was observed a few times. The chain carries TRBV7-9 and TRBJ1-1; perhaps TRBD1 as D (5 bases). Trimming took off 5 bases at V and 0 bases at J, with 16 bases between the two ends. The CDR3 spans 16 residues. Germline V gives CDR1 SEHNR, CDR2 FQNEAQ (reference sequence). CDR3 amino acids: CASSPQGGRVNTEAFF. The CDR3 DNA follows: TGTGCCAGCAGCCCCCAGGGAGGGCGGGTGAACACTGAAGCTTTCTTT.

The genes are TRBV24-1 and TRBJ2-4, with 7 nucleotides matching TRBD1. Trimming at V came to 3 bases and at J to 0 bases, leaving 7 bases not matched to a gene. The germline CDR1 and CDR2 sequences are KGHDR and SFDVKD. This CDR3 comprises 17 residues. CDR3 region: CATSDPRTGGAKNIQYF. CDR3 coding DNA: TGTGCCACCAGTGATCCGAGGACAGGAGGAGCCAAAAACATTCAGTACTTC.